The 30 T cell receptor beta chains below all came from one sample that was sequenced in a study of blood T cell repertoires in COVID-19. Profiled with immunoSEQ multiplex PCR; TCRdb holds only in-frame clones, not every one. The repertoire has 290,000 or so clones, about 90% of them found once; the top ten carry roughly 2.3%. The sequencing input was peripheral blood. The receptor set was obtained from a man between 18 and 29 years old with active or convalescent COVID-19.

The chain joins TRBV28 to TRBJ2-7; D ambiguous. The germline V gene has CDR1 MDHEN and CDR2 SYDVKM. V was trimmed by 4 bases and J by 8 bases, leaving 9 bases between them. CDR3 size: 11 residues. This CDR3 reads CASSSALQQYF. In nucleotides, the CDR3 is TGTGCCAGCAGTTCAGCGTTACAGCAGTACTTC.

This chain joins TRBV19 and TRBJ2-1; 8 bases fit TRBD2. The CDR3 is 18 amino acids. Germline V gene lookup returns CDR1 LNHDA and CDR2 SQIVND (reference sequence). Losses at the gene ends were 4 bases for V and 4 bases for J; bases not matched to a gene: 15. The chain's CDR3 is CASSTIYTTSEQYNEQFF. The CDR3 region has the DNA TGTGCCAGTAGTACAATCTACACGACTAGCGAGCAATACAATGAGCAGTTCTTC.

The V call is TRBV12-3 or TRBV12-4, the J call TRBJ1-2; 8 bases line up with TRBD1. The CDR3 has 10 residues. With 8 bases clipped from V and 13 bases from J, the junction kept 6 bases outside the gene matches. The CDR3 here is CASGQGASTF. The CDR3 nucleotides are TGTGCCAGCGGGCAGGGGGCTTCCACCTTC.

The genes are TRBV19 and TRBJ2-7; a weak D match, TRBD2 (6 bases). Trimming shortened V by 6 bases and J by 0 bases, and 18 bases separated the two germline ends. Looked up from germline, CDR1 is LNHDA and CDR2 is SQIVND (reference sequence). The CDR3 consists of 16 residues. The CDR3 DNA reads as TGTGCCAGTAGGGGCTTAAATGACGGGAGCTCCTACGAGCAGTACTTC. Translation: CASRGLNDGSSYEQYF.

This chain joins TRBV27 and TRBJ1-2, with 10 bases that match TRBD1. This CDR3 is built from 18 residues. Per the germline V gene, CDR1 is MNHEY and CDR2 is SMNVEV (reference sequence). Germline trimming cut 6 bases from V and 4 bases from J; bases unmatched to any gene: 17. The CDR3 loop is CASSFIRPGQGKAYGYTF. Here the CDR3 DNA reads TGTGCCAGCAGCTTTATACGACCGGGACAGGGGAAGGCCTATGGCTACACCTTC.

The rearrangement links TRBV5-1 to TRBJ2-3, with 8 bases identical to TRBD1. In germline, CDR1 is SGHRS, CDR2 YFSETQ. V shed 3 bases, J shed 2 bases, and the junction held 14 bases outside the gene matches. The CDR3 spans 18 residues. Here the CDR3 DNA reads TGCGCCAGCAGCTATGACGTACTTAAGACAGGGGACACAGATACGCAGTATTTT. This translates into CASSYDVLKTGDTDTQYF.

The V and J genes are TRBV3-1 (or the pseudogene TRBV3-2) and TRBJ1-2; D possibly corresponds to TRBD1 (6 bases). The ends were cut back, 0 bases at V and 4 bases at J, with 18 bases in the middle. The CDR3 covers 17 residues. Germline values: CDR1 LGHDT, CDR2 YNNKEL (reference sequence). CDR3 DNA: TGTGCCAGCAGCCAAGACCCCCTCCTGCGACAGGTCTATGGCTACACCTTC. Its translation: CASSQDPLLRQVYGYTF.

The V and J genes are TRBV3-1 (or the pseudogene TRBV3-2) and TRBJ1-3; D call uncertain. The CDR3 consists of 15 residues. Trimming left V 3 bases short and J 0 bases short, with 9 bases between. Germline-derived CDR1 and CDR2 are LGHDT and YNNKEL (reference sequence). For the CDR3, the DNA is TGTGCCAGCAGCCAGAGTGTCGTCTCTGGAAACACCATATATTTT. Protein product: CASSQSVVSGNTIYF.

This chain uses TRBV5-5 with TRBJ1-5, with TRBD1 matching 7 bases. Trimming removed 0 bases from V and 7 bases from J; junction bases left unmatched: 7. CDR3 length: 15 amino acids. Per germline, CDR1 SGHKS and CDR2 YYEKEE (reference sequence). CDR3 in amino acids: CASSLDGRGTQPQHF. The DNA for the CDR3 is TGTGCCAGCAGCTTGGACGGCAGGGGGACACAGCCCCAGCATTTT.

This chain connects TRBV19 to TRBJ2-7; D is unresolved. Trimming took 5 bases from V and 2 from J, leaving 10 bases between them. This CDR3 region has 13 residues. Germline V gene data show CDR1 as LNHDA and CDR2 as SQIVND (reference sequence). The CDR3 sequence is CASSPRPTYEQYF. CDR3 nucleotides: TGTGCCAGTAGTCCCAGGCCTACCTACGAGCAGTACTTC.

The CDR3 loop reads CASSQDPRENGYTF. The CDR3 DNA reads TGTGCCAGCAGCCAAGATCCGAGGGAGAATGGCTACACCTTC. This chain joins TRBV4-2 and TRBJ1-2; no definite D call. CDR1 and CDR2 (germline): LGHNA, YNFKEQ. This CDR3 contains 14 residues. Trimming left V 0 bases short and J 6 bases short, with 11 bases between.

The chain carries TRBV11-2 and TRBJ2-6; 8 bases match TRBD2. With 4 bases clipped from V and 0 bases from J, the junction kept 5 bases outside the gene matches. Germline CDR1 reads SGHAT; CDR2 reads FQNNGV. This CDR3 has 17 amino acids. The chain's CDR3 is CASSWTSGSSGANVLTF. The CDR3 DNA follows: TGTGCCAGCAGCTGGACGAGCGGGAGCTCTGGGGCCAACGTCCTGACTTTC. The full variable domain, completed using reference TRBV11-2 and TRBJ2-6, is EAGVAQSPRYKIIEKRQSVAFWCNPISGHATLYWYQQILGQGPKLLIQFQNNGVVDDSQLPKDRFSAERLKGVDSTLKIQPAKLEDSAVYLCASSWTSGSSGANVLTFGAGSRLTVL.

CDR3 in amino acids: CASSYGPYGYNEQFF. In DNA, the CDR3 is TGTGCCAGCAGTTATGGGCCGTACGGCTACAATGAGCAGTTCTTC. The chain links TRBV6-5 to TRBJ2-1; no clear D. The CDR3 is 15 amino acids. Germline CDR1 is MNHEY and CDR2 is SVGAGI. V was trimmed by 3 bases and J by 3 bases, leaving 12 bases between them.

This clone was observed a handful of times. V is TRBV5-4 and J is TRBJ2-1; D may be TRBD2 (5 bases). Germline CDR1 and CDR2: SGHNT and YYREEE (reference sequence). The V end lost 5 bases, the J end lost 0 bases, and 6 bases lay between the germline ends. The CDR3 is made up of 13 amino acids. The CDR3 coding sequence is TGTGCCAGCAGAGAGGGCTCCTACAATGAGCAGTTCTTC. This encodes CASREGSYNEQFF.

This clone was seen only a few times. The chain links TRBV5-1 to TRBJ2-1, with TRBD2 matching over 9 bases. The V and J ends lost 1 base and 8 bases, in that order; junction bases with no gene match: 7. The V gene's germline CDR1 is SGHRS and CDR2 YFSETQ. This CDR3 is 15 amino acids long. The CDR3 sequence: CASSLLAGVLDEQFF. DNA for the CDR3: TGCGCCAGCAGCTTGTTAGCGGGAGTTTTAGATGAGCAGTTCTTC.

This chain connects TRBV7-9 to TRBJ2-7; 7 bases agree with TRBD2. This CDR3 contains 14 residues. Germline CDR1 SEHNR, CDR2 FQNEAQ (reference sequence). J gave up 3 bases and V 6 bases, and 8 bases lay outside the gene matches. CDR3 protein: CASSFGASGYEQYF. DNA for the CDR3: TGTGCCAGCAGTTTCGGGGCTAGCGGCTACGAGCAGTACTTC.

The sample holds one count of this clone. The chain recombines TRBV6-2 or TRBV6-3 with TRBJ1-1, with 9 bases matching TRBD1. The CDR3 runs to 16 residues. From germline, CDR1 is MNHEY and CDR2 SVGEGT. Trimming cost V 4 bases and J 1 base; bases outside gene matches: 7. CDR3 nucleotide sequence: TGTGCCAGCAGTTCCAAACAGGGGGCTGGGAACACTGAAGCTTTCTTT. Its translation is CASSSKQGAGNTEAFF.

The CDR3 here is CASRRTGRNYGYTF. The DNA for the CDR3 is TGTGCCAGCAGAAGGACAGGGCGGAACTATGGCTACACCTTC. The genes are TRBV6-5 and TRBJ1-2; 8 bases align to TRBD1. Trimming took 6 bases from V and 2 from J; bases not matched to a gene: 5. CDR1 and CDR2 (germline): MNHEY, SVGAGI. The CDR3 is 14 amino acids.

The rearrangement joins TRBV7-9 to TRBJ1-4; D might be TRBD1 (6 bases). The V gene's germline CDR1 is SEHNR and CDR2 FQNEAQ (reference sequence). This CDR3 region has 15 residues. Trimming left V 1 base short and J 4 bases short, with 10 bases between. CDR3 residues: CASSLVTGSNEKLFF. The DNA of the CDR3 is TGTGCCAGCAGCTTAGTTACAGGGAGTAATGAAAAACTGTTTTTT.

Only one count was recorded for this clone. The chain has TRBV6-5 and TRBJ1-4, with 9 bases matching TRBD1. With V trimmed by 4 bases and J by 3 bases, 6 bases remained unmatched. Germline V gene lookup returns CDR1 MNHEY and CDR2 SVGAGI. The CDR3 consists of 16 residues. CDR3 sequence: CASSSDRGGPNEKLFF. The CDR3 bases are TGTGCCAGCAGTTCGGACAGGGGAGGCCCTAATGAAAAACTGTTTTTT.

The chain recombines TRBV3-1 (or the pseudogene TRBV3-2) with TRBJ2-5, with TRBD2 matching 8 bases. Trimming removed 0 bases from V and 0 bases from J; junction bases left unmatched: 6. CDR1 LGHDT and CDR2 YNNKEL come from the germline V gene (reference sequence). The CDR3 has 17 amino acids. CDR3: CASSQEASGRYQETQYF. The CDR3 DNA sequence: TGTGCCAGCAGCCAAGAGGCTAGCGGGCGATACCAAGAGACCCAGTACTTC.

In DNA, the CDR3 is TGTGCCAGCAGCTTGTATTCAGGTTCACCCCTCCACTTT. Encoded protein: CASSLYSGSPLHF. The V call is TRBV5-6, the J call TRBJ1-6; the D is unclear. The V gene's germline CDR1 is SGHDT and CDR2 YYEEEE. The CDR3 is 13 residues long. With 1 base removed from V and 9 bases from J, the gap between germline ends came to 8 bases.

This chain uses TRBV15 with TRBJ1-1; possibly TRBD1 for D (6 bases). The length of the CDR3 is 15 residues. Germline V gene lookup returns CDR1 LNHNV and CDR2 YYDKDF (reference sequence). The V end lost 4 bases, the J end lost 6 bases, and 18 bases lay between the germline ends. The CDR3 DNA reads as TGTGCCACCAGCAACCTCAGGGGTGGTTCGGCTGAAGCTTTCTTT. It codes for CATSNLRGGSAEAFF.

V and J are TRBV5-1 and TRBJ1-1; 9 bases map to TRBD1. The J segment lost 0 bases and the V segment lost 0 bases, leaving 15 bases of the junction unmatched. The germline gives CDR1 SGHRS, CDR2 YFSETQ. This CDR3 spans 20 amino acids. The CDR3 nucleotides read TGCGCCAGCAGCTTGGGCCGCTGGTCTTCTCGACAGGGGGTGAACACTGAAGCTTTCTTT. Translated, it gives CASSLGRWSSRQGVNTEAFF.

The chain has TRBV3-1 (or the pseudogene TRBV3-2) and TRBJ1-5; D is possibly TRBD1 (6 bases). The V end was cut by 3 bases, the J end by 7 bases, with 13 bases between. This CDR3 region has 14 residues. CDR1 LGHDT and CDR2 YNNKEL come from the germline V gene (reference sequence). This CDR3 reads CASSQAGVGQPQHF. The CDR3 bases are TGTGCCAGCAGCCAGGCAGGGGTCGGGCAGCCCCAGCATTTT.

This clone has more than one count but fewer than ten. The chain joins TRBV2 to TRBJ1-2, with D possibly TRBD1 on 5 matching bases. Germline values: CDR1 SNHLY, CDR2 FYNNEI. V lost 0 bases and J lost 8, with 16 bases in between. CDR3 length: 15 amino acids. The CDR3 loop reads CASSEAKKGLGGYTF. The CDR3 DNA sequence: TGTGCCAGCAGTGAAGCTAAGAAGGGGTTGGGGGGCTACACCTTC.

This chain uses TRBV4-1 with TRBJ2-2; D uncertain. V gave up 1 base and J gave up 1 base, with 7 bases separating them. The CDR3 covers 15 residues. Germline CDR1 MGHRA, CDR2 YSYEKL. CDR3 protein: CASSQGPGNTGELFF. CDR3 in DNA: TGCGCCAGCAGCCAAGGACCAGGGAACACCGGGGAGCTGTTTTTT.

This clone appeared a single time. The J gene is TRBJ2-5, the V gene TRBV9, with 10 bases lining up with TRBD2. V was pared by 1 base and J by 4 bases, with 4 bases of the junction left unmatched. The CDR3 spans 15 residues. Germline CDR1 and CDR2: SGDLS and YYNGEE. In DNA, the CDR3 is TGTGCCAGCAGCGTACAAGCGGGGGGGCGAGAGACCCAGTACTTC. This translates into CASSVQAGGRETQYF.

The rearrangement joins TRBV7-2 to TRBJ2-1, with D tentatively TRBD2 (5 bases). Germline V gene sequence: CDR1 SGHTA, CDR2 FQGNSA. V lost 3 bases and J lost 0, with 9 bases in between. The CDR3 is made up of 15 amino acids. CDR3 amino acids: CASSLGATSYNEQFF. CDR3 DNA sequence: TGTGCCAGCAGCTTGGGAGCAACCTCCTACAATGAGCAGTTCTTC.

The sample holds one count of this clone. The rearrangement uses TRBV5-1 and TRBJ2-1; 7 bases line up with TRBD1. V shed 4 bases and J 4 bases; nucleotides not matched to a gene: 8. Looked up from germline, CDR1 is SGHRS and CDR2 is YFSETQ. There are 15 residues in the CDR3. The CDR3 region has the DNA TGCGCCAGCAGCGATGACGGGACAGCGTACAATGAGCAGTTCTTC. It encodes CASSDDGTAYNEQFF.